These T cell receptor beta chains were read from a single sample in a study of beta chain features in type 1 diabetes. Measured with immunoSEQ multiplex PCR; TCRdb has only the in-frame clones, and not every one. The sample yields about 650,000 clones, around 12% seen once. Sequenced material: naive CD4+ T cells from blood. These receptors came from a man aged 30 to 45 with type 1 diabetes. CDR3s include the opening cysteine and the closing phenylalanine or tryptophan. The order of the fields is clone size, V gene, D gene, J gene, CDR3 protein, CDR3 DNA. D genes are given only for firm matches. Rows give clone size only sometimes, using once, few, many, or a class for an expanded clone.

few,TRBV7-9,-,TRBJ2-7,CASSLALSYEQYF,TGTGCCAGCAGCTTGGCACTTTCCTACGAGCAGTACTTC
few,TRBV7-2,TRBD1,TRBJ2-2,CASSLVGQGTGELFF,TGTGCCAGCAGCTTAGTGGGACAGGGCACCGGGGAGCTGTTTTTT
-,TRBV6-6,-,TRBJ2-7,CASSPDEPYEQYF,TGTGCCAGCAGTCCGGACGAACCCTACGAGCAGTACTTC
-,TRBV9,-,TRBJ2-7,CASSVDPGWGYGQYF,TGTGCCAGCAGCGTAGACCCAGGTTGGGGCTACGGGCAGTACTTC
few,TRBV27,-,TRBJ1-2,CASSSPLRGTNYGYTF,TGTGCCAGCAGTTCCCCTTTGCGGGGAACTAACTATGGCTACACCTTC
-,TRBV4-2,-,TRBJ1-2,CASSQDPWAGYTF,TGTGCCAGCAGCCAGGACCCCTGGGCTGGCTACACCTTC
few,TRBV7-2,TRBD2,TRBJ2-3,CASSRTSGDTDTQYF,TGTGCCAGCAGCCGGACTAGCGGGGACACAGATACGCAGTATTTT
-,TRBV7-2,-,TRBJ1-2,CASSHPSGTRNGYTF,TGTGCCAGCAGTCATCCCTCCGGGACGAGGAATGGCTACACCTTC
-,TRBV18,-,TRBJ2-5,CASSPTSQETQYF,TGTGCCAGCTCACCGACAAGTCAAGAGACCCAGTACTTC
few,TRBV9,-,TRBJ1-2,CASSVVDSSTLGYTF,TGTGCCAGCAGCGTAGTTGACAGTTCAACTCTTGGCTACACCTTC
few,TRBV2,-,TRBJ1-6,CASLPRANSPLHF,TGTGCCTCCCTCCCGAGGGCTAATTCACCCCTCCACTTT
-,TRBV7-2,TRBD1,TRBJ2-7,CASSSRQGSYEQYF,TGTGCCAGCAGTTCACGACAGGGCTCCTACGAGCAGTACTTC
few,TRBV11-2,TRBD2,TRBJ2-5,CASSYPLRASGGRETQYF,TGTGCCAGCAGCTACCCCTTGCGGGCGAGCGGGGGCAGGGAGACCCAGTACTTC
few,TRBV18,-,TRBJ2-7,CASSPPTLGEQYF,TGTGCCAGCTCACCACCGACGCTGGGTGAGCAGTACTTC
-,TRBV11-1,TRBD2,TRBJ2-1,CASSFRLAAPYNEQFF,TGTGCCAGCAGCTTCAGACTAGCGGCCCCCTACAATGAGCAGTTCTTC
-,TRBV7-2,TRBD1,TRBJ1-5,CASSIAGTGNNQPQHF,TGTGCCAGCAGCATCGCCGGGACAGGGAACAATCAGCCCCAGCATTTT
-,TRBV11-2,-,TRBJ2-3,CASSLPTGKWADTQYF,TGTGCCAGCAGCTTGCCTACAGGGAAATGGGCAGATACGCAGTATTTT
few,TRBV19,-,TRBJ1-2,CASKPGQYLNYGYTF,TGTGCCAGTAAACCAGGACAATACCTCAACTATGGCTACACCTTC
few,TRBV5-1,TRBD2,TRBJ2-1,CASSPGTSDNEQFF,TGCGCCAGCAGCCCGGGGACTAGCGACAATGAGCAGTTCTTC
few,TRBV4-3,TRBD1,TRBJ1-2,CASSQDLRTGPYGYTF,TGCGCCAGCAGCCAAGATCTTCGGACAGGGCCCTATGGCTACACCTTC
few,TRBV6-5,TRBD1,TRBJ2-7,CASSYSTGIGYEQYF,TGTGCCAGCAGTTACTCGACAGGGATTGGTTACGAGCAGTACTTC
few,TRBV5-6,-,TRBJ2-7,CASSLASRRSYEQYF,TGTGCCAGCAGCTTGGCTTCCAGACGGTCCTACGAGCAGTACTTC
-,TRBV5-6,-,TRBJ2-7,CASSLGGLVNEQYF,TGTGCCAGCAGCTTGGGGGGTCTAGTCAACGAGCAGTACTTC
-,TRBV5-6,TRBD1,TRBJ2-7,CASSLSGQVPYEQYF,TGTGCCAGCAGCTTATCGGGACAGGTACCCTACGAGCAGTACTTC
-,TRBV7-2,-,TRBJ2-2,CASSSGQLSTGELFF,TGTGCCAGCAGCTCAGGACAGTTGTCGACCGGGGAGCTGTTTTTT
-,TRBV2,-,TRBJ1-2,CASSGGANYGYTF,TGTGCCAGCAGTGGAGGAGCTAACTATGGCTACACCTTC
few,TRBV6-5,-,TRBJ1-2,CASSRDGENYGYTF,TGTGCCAGCAGTCGGGACGGGGAGAACTATGGCTACACCTTC
few,TRBV25-1,TRBD1,TRBJ1-5,CASSGGQGKQPQHF,TGTGCCAGCAGTGGGGGACAGGGGAAACAGCCCCAGCATTTT
-,TRBV7-2,-,TRBJ2-5,CASSLDKGWETQYF,TGTGCCAGCAGCTTAGATAAGGGTTGGGAGACCCAGTACTTC
-,TRBV11-2,-,TRBJ2-7,CASTPGYEQYF,TGTGCCAGCACCCCGGGGTACGAGCAGTACTTC
-,TRBV28,-,TRBJ2-7,CASSSAQSYEQYF,TGTGCCAGCAGTTCCGCACAGAGCTACGAGCAGTACTTC
-,TRBV7-2,TRBD1,TRBJ1-1,CASRRQGVNTEAFF,TGTGCCAGCAGACGACAGGGGGTGAACACTGAAGCTTTCTTT
few,TRBV11-3,TRBD2,TRBJ2-3,CASSLDHSGSFTDTQYF,TGTGCCAGCAGCTTAGATCATAGCGGGTCATTCACAGATACGCAGTATTTT
-,TRBV11-2,-,TRBJ2-7,CASSPNQDYEQYF,TGTGCCAGCAGCCCTAACCAGGACTACGAGCAGTACTTC
-,TRBV15,-,TRBJ2-5,CATSREETQYF,TGTGCCACCAGCAGAGAAGAGACCCAGTACTTC
-,TRBV20-1,-,TRBJ1-3,CSALQGNTIYF,TGCAGTGCTCTTCAGGGAAACACCATATATTTT
-,TRBV19,-,TRBJ2-3,CAVSPSRTDTQYF,TGTGCCGTGTCCCCCTCTCGCACAGATACGCAGTATTTT
few,TRBV2,-,TRBJ2-2,CASRRENTGELFF,TGTGCCAGCCGCAGAGAGAACACCGGGGAGCTGTTTTTT
few,TRBV5-1,-,TRBJ1-6,CASSLGLSQVRSPLHF,TGCGCCAGCAGCTTGGGCCTATCTCAAGTGCGGTCACCCCTCCACTTT
-,TRBV7-2,-,TRBJ1-2,CASSLHSDYGYTF,TGTGCCAGCAGCTTACACAGCGACTATGGCTACACCTTC
-,TRBV5-1,TRBD2,TRBJ2-7,CASSLDPSGGPHEQYF,TGCGCCAGCAGCTTGGATCCTAGCGGGGGGCCCCACGAGCAGTACTTC
-,TRBV28,-,TRBJ2-7,CASTNEVTYEQYF,TGTGCCAGCACGAATGAGGTAACCTACGAGCAGTACTTC
-,TRBV28,-,TRBJ1-2,CASTQMSGQEYGYTF,TGTGCCAGCACTCAAATGTCAGGGCAAGAATATGGCTACACCTTC
-,TRBV28,TRBD1,TRBJ2-3,CASKRQGVGTDTQYF,TGTGCCAGCAAGCGACAGGGGGTGGGGACAGATACGCAGTATTTT
-,TRBV6-6,-,TRBJ1-2,CANYGTSGYTF,TGTGCCAACTACGGGACGAGTGGCTACACCTTC
few,TRBV18,-,TRBJ2-5,CASSPRAGGTQYF,TGTGCCAGCTCACCGAGGGCAGGTGGAACCCAGTACTTC
-,TRBV5-4,-,TRBJ2-1,CASSPGGPYNEQFF,TGTGCCAGCAGCCCCGGCGGGCCCTACAATGAGCAGTTCTTC
few,TRBV7-2,-,TRBJ1-2,CASSLGFEGYGYTF,TGTGCCAGCAGCTTAGGTTTTGAGGGCTATGGCTACACCTTC
-,TRBV18,-,TRBJ2-5,CASSLRDPNSQEAQYF,TGTGCCAGCTCCCTGAGGGATCCTAATAGTCAAGAGGCCCAGTACTTC
-,TRBV6-5,-,TRBJ1-4,CASSQDSEKLFF,TGTGCCAGCAGTCAGGACAGCGAAAAACTGTTTTTT
-,TRBV19,-,TRBJ1-5,CASSIQGSGQPQHF,TGTGCCAGTAGTATACAGGGGAGCGGTCAGCCCCAGCATTTT
-,TRBV5-6,TRBD1,TRBJ1-2,CASSLALWTGNYGYTF,TGTGCCAGCAGCTTGGCCTTGTGGACAGGGAACTATGGCTACACCTTC
-,TRBV6-1,TRBD2,TRBJ2-2,CASRARTSPTGELFF,TGTGCCAGCAGAGCAAGGACTAGCCCCACCGGGGAGCTGTTTTTT